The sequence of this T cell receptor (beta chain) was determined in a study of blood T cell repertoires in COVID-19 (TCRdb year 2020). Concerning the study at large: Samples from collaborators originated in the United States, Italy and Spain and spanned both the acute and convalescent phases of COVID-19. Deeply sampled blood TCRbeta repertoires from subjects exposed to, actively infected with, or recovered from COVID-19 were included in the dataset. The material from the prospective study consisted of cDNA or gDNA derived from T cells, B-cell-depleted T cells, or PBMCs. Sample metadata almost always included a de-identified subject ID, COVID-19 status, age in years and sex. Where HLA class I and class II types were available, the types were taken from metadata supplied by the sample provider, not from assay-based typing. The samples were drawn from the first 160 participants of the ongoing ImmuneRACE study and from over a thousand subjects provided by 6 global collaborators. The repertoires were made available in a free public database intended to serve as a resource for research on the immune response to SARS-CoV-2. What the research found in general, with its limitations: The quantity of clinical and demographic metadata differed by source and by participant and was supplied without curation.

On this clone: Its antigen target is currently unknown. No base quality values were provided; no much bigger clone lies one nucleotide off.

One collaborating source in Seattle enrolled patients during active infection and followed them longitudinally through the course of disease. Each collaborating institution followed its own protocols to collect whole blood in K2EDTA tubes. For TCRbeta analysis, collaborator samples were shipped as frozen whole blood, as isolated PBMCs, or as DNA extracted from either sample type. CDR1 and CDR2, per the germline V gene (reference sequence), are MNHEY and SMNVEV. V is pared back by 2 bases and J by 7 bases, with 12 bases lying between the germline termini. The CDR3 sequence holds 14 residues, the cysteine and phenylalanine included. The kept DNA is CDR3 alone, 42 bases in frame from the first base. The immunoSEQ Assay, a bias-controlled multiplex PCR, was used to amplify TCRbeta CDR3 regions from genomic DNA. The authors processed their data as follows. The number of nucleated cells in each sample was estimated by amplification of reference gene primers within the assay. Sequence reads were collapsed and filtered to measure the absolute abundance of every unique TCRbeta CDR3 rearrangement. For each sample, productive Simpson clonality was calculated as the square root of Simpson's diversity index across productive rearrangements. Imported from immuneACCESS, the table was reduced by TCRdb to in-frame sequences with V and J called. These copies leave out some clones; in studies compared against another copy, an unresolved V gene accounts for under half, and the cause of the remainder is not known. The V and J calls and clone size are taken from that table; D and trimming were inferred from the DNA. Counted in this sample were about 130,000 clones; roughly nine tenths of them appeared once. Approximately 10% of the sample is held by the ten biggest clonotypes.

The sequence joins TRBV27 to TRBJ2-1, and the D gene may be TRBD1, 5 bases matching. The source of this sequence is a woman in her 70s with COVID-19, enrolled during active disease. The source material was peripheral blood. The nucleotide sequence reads TGTGCCAGCAGTTTAGGGCCAGGGATTAATGAGCAGTTCTTC. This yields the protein CASSLGPGINEQFF.